A selection of T cell receptor beta chains follows, all from one sample in a study of T cell changes during pregnancy in multiple sclerosis. Data came from immunoSEQ multiplex PCR; TCRdb stores just in-frame clones and leaves some out. The data hold approximately 64,000 clones, with 92% observed a single time. The starting material was peripheral blood, obtained in the first trimester of pregnancy. The receptors here all came from a female donor with multiple sclerosis, enrolled in a pregnancy study. Each CDR3 is given with its conserved first and last residue. Fields, in order: J gene, clone size, D gene, V gene, CDR3 protein, CDR3 DNA. D genes are given only for firm matches. Clone sizes are given selectively: once, few, many, or a class where the clone is expanded.

J: TRBJ2-6; size: NA; D: NA; V: TRBV6-1; CDR3: CASTLGGGANVLTF; DNA: TGTGCCAGCACCCTAGGGGGTGGGGCCAACGTCCTGACTTTC
J: TRBJ2-6; size: NA; D: TRBD1; V: TRBV28; CDR3: CASSLSGTVIPSGANVLTF; DNA: TGTGCCAGCAGTTTGTCCGGGACAGTAATTCCCTCTGGGGCCAACGTCCTGACTTTC
J: TRBJ2-7; size: once; D: NA; V: TRBV10-3; CDR3: CAIKDTREDSYEQYF; DNA: TGTGCCATCAAGGATACGAGGGAGGATTCCTACGAGCAGTACTTC
J: TRBJ1-2; size: NA; D: NA; V: TRBV5-1; CDR3: CASSLTTGYYGYTF; DNA: TGCGCCAGCAGCTTGACCACAGGGTACTATGGCTACACCTTC
J: TRBJ2-7; size: NA; D: NA; V: TRBV18; CDR3: CASSRDGGQLSEQYF; DNA: TGTGCCAGCTCACGCGACGGAGGACAGCTCTCCGAGCAGTACTTC
J: TRBJ1-1; size: NA; D: NA; V: TRBV4-3; CDR3: CASSQVETAFTEAFF; DNA: TGCGCCAGCAGCCAAGTTGAGACAGCCTTTACTGAAGCTTTCTTT
J: TRBJ2-7; size: NA; D: TRBD1; V: TRBV30; CDR3: CAWRDRASYEQYF; DNA: TGTGCCTGGAGAGACAGGGCATCCTACGAGCAGTACTTC
J: TRBJ2-7; size: NA; D: TRBD1; V: TRBV28; CDR3: CASSLSAAGGGEQYF; DNA: TGTGCCAGCAGTTTAAGCGCGGCAGGGGGCGGCGAGCAGTACTTC
J: TRBJ1-1; size: NA; D: NA; V: TRBV7-9; CDR3: CASSLVGSGNTEAFF; DNA: TGTGCCAGCAGCTTAGTTGGGAGCGGGAACACTGAAGCTTTCTTT
J: TRBJ2-2; size: NA; D: TRBD2; V: TRBV5-4; CDR3: CASSLVASGRTGELFF; DNA: TGTGCCAGCAGCTTGGTGGCTAGCGGGCGCACCGGGGAGCTGTTTTTT
J: TRBJ2-5; size: many; D: TRBD1; V: TRBV6-1; CDR3: CASSDPPGQGRETQYF; DNA: TGTGCCAGCAGTGACCCCCCGGGACAGGGGAGAGAGACCCAGTACTTC
J: TRBJ2-7; size: NA; D: TRBD2; V: TRBV11-2; CDR3: CASSGTSGIGQQYF; DNA: TGTGCCAGCAGCGGGACTAGCGGGATAGGCCAGCAGTACTTC
J: TRBJ2-2; size: NA; D: TRBD2; V: TRBV13; CDR3: CASSAGLAGGTNTGELFF; DNA: TGTGCCAGCAGCGCCGGACTAGCGGGAGGAACGAACACCGGGGAGCTGTTTTTT
J: TRBJ2-7; size: NA; D: TRBD1; V: TRBV7-9; CDR3: CASSSKQGYEQYF; DNA: TGTGCCAGCAGCTCAAAACAGGGGTACGAGCAGTACTTC
J: TRBJ2-3; size: NA; D: TRBD2; V: TRBV9; CDR3: CASSVDRLAGSTDTQYF; DNA: TGTGCCAGCAGCGTAGACAGACTAGCGGGGAGCACAGATACGCAGTATTTT
J: TRBJ1-1; size: few; D: NA; V: TRBV14; CDR3: CASSQPGMNTEAFF; DNA: TGTGCCAGCAGCCAACCAGGGATGAACACTGAAGCTTTCTTT
J: TRBJ2-3; size: NA; D: TRBD2; V: TRBV28; CDR3: CASSFTGTSASDTQYF; DNA: TGTGCCAGCAGTTTCACCGGGACTAGCGCATCAGATACGCAGTATTTT
J: TRBJ2-1; size: NA; D: TRBD1; V: TRBV4-3; CDR3: CASSPWDRVCWNEQFF; DNA: TGCGCCAGCAGCCCTTGGGACAGGGTGTGCTGGAATGAGCAGTTCTTC
J: TRBJ2-1; size: NA; D: TRBD2; V: TRBV7-2; CDR3: CASSLGVAGYEQFF; DNA: TGTGCCAGCAGCTTAGGAGTAGCGGGCTATGAGCAGTTCTTC
J: TRBJ2-7; size: NA; D: TRBD2; V: TRBV7-2; CDR3: CASTSIRGAYEQYF; DNA: TGTGCCAGCACCTCCATCCGGGGGGCCTACGAGCAGTACTTC
J: TRBJ1-5; size: NA; D: TRBD1; V: TRBV7-9; CDR3: CASSLNREGGYQPQHF; DNA: TGTGCCAGCAGCCTAAACAGGGAAGGGGGCTATCAGCCCCAGCATTTT
J: TRBJ1-1; size: NA; D: TRBD1; V: TRBV27; CDR3: CASRRGRAGGTEAFF; DNA: TGTGCCAGCAGGAGGGGTAGGGCAGGGGGCACTGAAGCTTTCTTT
J: TRBJ2-1; size: NA; D: NA; V: TRBV5-1; CDR3: CASSTTSYNEQFF; DNA: TGCGCCAGCAGCACCACTAGTTACAATGAGCAGTTCTTC
J: TRBJ2-7; size: NA; D: TRBD1; V: TRBV5-4; CDR3: CASSSRQGGPYEQYF; DNA: TGTGCCAGCAGCAGTCGACAGGGGGGGCCCTACGAGCAGTACTTC
J: TRBJ2-1; size: NA; D: TRBD1; V: TRBV27; CDR3: CASSLMTGEAEFF; DNA: TGTGCCAGCAGTTTAATGACAGGGGAGGCTGAGTTCTTC
J: TRBJ1-2; size: NA; D: TRBD1; V: TRBV27; CDR3: CATKTGQGNGYTF; DNA: TGTGCCACCAAGACAGGACAGGGAAATGGCTACACCTTC
J: TRBJ2-6; size: few; D: NA; V: TRBV5-1; CDR3: CASSLVEGGGANVLTF; DNA: TGCGCCAGCAGCTTGGTCGAGGGAGGTGGGGCCAACGTCCTGACTTTC
J: TRBJ2-7; size: once; D: TRBD2; V: TRBV6-1; CDR3: CASSEFPTSGSYEQYF; DNA: TGTGCCAGCAGTGAATTCCCGACTAGCGGGAGCTACGAGCAGTACTTC
J: TRBJ2-2; size: NA; D: TRBD2; V: TRBV13; CDR3: CASSLSGGNTGELFF; DNA: TGTGCCAGCAGCTTATCGGGGGGGAACACCGGGGAGCTGTTTTTT
J: TRBJ1-1; size: NA; D: NA; V: TRBV13; CDR3: CASSLEGGDTEAFF; DNA: TGTGCCAGCAGCTTAGAAGGCGGCGACACTGAAGCTTTCTTT
J: TRBJ2-1; size: NA; D: TRBD2; V: TRBV7-9; CDR3: CASSPRTSGIYNEQFF; DNA: TGTGCCAGCAGCCCCAGGACTAGCGGGATCTACAATGAGCAGTTCTTC
J: TRBJ2-2; size: NA; D: TRBD2; V: TRBV29-1; CDR3: CSVPLAGGRTGELFF; DNA: TGCAGCGTTCCTCTAGCGGGAGGAAGGACCGGGGAGCTGTTTTTT
J: TRBJ2-3; size: NA; D: NA; V: TRBV2; CDR3: CASSDWQSDTQYF; DNA: TGTGCCAGCAGTGATTGGCAGTCAGATACGCAGTATTTT
J: TRBJ2-7; size: NA; D: TRBD2; V: TRBV7-2; CDR3: CASSYTGGEQYF; DNA: TGTGCCAGCAGCTACACGGGGGGCGAGCAGTACTTC
J: TRBJ2-7; size: NA; D: TRBD1; V: TRBV7-3; CDR3: CASSPGTGVYEQYF; DNA: TGTGCCAGCAGCCCCGGGACAGGGGTTTACGAGCAGTACTTC
J: TRBJ2-7; size: NA; D: NA; V: TRBV6-5; CDR3: CASSTQGGEQYF; DNA: TGTGCCAGCAGTACACAGGGTGGCGAGCAGTACTTC
J: TRBJ2-7; size: NA; D: TRBD2; V: TRBV6-1; CDR3: CASSEQTSGSREQYF; DNA: TGTGCCAGCAGTGAACAGACTAGCGGGAGCCGCGAGCAGTACTTC
J: TRBJ2-5; size: once; D: TRBD2; V: TRBV19; CDR3: CASSPTSWETQYF; DNA: TGTGCCAGTAGTCCGACTAGCTGGGAGACCCAGTACTTC
J: TRBJ1-1; size: NA; D: NA; V: TRBV29-1; CDR3: CSVEDLQGAFF; DNA: TGCAGCGTTGAAGATCTTCAGGGAGCTTTCTTT
J: TRBJ2-1; size: NA; D: TRBD1; V: TRBV5-1; CDR3: CASSLTVGRGLNNEQFF; DNA: TGCGCCAGCAGCTTGACTGTTGGCAGGGGGCTAAACAATGAGCAGTTCTTC
J: TRBJ2-2; size: NA; D: TRBD1; V: TRBV7-9; CDR3: CASSLGTGFFTGELFF; DNA: TGTGCCAGCAGCTTAGGGACAGGATTCTTCACCGGGGAGCTGTTTTTT
J: TRBJ2-3; size: NA; D: TRBD2; V: TRBV9; CDR3: CASSVGGWGTSGPSTDTQYF; DNA: TGTGCCAGCAGCGTAGGAGGTTGGGGGACTAGCGGACCTAGCACAGATACGCAGTATTTT
J: TRBJ2-7; size: NA; D: TRBD2; V: TRBV7-2; CDR3: CAGGGRADEQYF; DNA: TGTGCCGGGGGCGGGAGGGCCGACGAGCAGTACTTC
J: TRBJ2-2; size: NA; D: TRBD1; V: TRBV11-3; CDR3: CASSSDRVGELFF; DNA: TGTGCCAGCAGCTCCGACAGGGTCGGGGAGCTGTTTTTT
J: TRBJ1-1; size: NA; D: NA; V: TRBV19; CDR3: CASSPPGGSVNTEAFF; DNA: TGTGCCAGTAGCCCCCCGGGGGGTTCAGTAAACACTGAAGCTTTCTTT
J: TRBJ1-1; size: NA; D: NA; V: TRBV19; CDR3: CATLSNTEAFF; DNA: TGTGCCACCCTTTCGAACACTGAAGCTTTCTTT
J: TRBJ1-5; size: NA; D: NA; V: TRBV5-1; CDR3: CASSLVAGNEPQHF; DNA: TGCGCCAGCAGCTTGGTTGCGGGCAACGAGCCCCAGCATTTT
J: TRBJ1-2; size: NA; D: NA; V: TRBV9; CDR3: CASSNTAPYGYTF; DNA: TGTGCCAGCAGCAACACAGCTCCCTATGGCTACACCTTC
J: TRBJ2-7; size: NA; D: NA; V: TRBV5-4; CDR3: CASSPFTGAYEQYF; DNA: TGTGCCAGCAGCCCCTTTACGGGAGCCTACGAGCAGTACTTC
J: TRBJ1-1; size: few; D: NA; V: TRBV29-1; CDR3: CSVEELGRGTEAFF; DNA: TGCAGCGTTGAAGAGTTAGGAAGGGGTACTGAAGCTTTCTTT
J: TRBJ2-1; size: NA; D: NA; V: TRBV7-2; CDR3: CASSLPGLVYNEQFF; DNA: TGTGCCAGCAGCTTACCGGGACTCGTCTACAATGAGCAGTTCTTC
J: TRBJ1-2; size: NA; D: NA; V: TRBV7-2; CDR3: CASNPPPPRYGYTF; DNA: TGTGCCAGCAACCCTCCCCCGCCTCGGTATGGCTACACCTTC
J: TRBJ1-1; size: NA; D: NA; V: TRBV27; CDR3: CASSLEVGLNTEAFF; DNA: TGTGCCAGCAGTTTAGAGGTAGGCCTGAACACTGAAGCTTTCTTT
J: TRBJ2-7; size: NA; D: NA; V: TRBV2; CDR3: CASSDPTYEQYF; DNA: TGTGCCAGCAGTGACCCAACCTACGAGCAGTACTTC